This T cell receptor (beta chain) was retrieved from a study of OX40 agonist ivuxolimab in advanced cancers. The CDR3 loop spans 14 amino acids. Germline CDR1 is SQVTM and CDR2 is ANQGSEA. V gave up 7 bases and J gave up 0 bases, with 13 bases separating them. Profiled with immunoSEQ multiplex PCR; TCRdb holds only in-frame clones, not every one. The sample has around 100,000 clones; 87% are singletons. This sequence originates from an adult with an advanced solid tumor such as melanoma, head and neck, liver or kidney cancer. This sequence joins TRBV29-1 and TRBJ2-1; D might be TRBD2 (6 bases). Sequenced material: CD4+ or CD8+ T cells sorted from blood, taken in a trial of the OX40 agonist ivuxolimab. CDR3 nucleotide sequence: TGCAGCGCCAAGGGACTCAGCTCCTACAATGAGCAGTTCTTC. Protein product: CSAKGLSSYNEQFF.